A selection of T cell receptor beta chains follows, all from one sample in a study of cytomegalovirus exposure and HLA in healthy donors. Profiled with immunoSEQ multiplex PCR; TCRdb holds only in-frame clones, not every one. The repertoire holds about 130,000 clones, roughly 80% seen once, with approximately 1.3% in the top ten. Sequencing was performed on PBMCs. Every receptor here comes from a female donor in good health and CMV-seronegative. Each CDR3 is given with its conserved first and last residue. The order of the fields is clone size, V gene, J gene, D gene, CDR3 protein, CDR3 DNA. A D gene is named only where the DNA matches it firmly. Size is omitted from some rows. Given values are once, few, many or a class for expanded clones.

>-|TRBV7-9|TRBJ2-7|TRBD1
CSSSHFRDRDREQYF
TGTTCCAGCAGCCATTTTCGGGACAGGGATCGCGAGCAGTACTTC
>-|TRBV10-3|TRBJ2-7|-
CAISPAKGGVYEQYF
TGTGCCATCAGCCCGGCGAAAGGGGGGGTCTACGAGCAGTACTTC
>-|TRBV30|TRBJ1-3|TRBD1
CAGDRLGNTIYF
TGTGCGGGGGACAGACTAGGAAACACCATATATTTT
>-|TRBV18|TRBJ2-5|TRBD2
CASAGLAGGLLETQYF
TGTGCCAGCGCAGGACTAGCGGGGGGGCTTTTGGAGACCCAGTACTTC
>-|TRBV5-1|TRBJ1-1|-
CASQGGENTEAFF
TGCGCCAGCCAAGGAGGGGAGAACACTGAAGCTTTCTTT
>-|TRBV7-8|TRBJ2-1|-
CASSSTTPRLSNEQFF
TGTGCCAGCAGCTCGACAACTCCACGCTTGTCCAATGAGCAGTTCTTC
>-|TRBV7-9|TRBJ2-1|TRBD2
CSSSLHRTSGGYNEQFF
TGTTCCAGCAGCTTACACCGGACTAGCGGGGGCTACAATGAGCAGTTCTTC
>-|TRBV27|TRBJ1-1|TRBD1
CASSLSAGGITEAFF
TGTGCCAGCAGTTTATCAGCAGGGGGGATCACTGAAGCTTTCTTT
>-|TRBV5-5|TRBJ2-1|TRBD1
CASSFSGQAYNEQFF
TGTGCCAGCAGCTTCTCGGGACAGGCCTACAATGAGCAGTTCTTC
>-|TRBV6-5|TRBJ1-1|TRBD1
CASQALRDRTTEAFF
TGTGCCAGCCAAGCCCTCCGGGACAGAACCACTGAAGCTTTCTTT
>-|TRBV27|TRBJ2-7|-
CASSLAGSSYEQYF
TGTGCCAGCAGTTTAGCGGGGAGCTCCTACGAGCAGTACTTC
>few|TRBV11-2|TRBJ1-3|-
CASSRSSWPGNTIYF
TGTGCCAGCAGCCGGAGTTCTTGGCCTGGAAACACCATATATTTT
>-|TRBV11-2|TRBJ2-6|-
CASSLLISGANVLTF
TGTGCCAGCAGCTTATTAATCTCTGGGGCCAACGTCCTGACTTTC
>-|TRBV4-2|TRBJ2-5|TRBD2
CASSQDVGGQETQYF
TGTGCCAGCAGCCAAGATGTGGGGGGGCAAGAGACCCAGTACTTC
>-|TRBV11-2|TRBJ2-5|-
CASSLGTKETQYF
TGTGCCAGCAGCTTAGGGACTAAAGAGACCCAGTACTTC
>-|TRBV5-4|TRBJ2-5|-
CAVHTPGRERGRETQYF
TGTGCCGTTCATACCCCCGGTCGGGAGCGTGGAAGAGAGACCCAGTACTTC
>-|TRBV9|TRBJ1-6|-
CASSVDAGYGNSPLHF
TGTGCCAGCAGCGTAGATGCGGGTTATGGTAATTCACCCCTCCACTTT
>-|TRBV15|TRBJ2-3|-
CATSSQGRSTDTQYF
TGTGCCACCAGCAGCCAGGGCCGATCCACAGATACGCAGTATTTT
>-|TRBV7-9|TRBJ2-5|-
CSSSLAQAGDQETQYF
TGTTCCAGCAGCTTAGCGCAAGCAGGGGACCAAGAGACCCAGTACTTC
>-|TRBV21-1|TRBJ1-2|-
CASHPTRDRRDPNYGYTF
TGTGCCAGCCATCCTACGCGGGACAGACGGGATCCTAACTATGGCTACACCTTC
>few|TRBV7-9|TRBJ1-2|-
CASSPTGNYGYTF
TGTGCCAGCAGCCCTACAGGGAACTATGGCTACACCTTC
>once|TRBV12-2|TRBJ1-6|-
CASRSRDKSSYNSPLHF
TGTGCAAGTCGCTCCCGGGACAAGAGCTCCTATAATTCACCCCTCCACTTT
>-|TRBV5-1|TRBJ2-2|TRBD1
CASSPRPTGMTTGELFF
TGCGCCAGCAGCCCCCGTCCGACAGGGATGACCACCGGGGAGCTGTTTTTT
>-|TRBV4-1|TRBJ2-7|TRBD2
CASSPHPGLAGGPSEQYF
TGCGCCAGCAGCCCTCATCCGGGACTAGCGGGGGGCCCCTCGGAGCAGTACTTC
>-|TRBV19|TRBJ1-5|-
CASSIQRDQPQHF
TGTGCCAGTAGTATTCAGCGGGATCAGCCCCAGCATTTT
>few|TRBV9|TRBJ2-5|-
CASSVGPEGETQYF
TGTGCCAGCAGCGTAGGACCCGAGGGAGAGACCCAGTACTTC
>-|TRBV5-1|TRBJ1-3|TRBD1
CASSLVGQGFGNTIYF
TGCGCCAGCAGCTTGGTGGGACAGGGTTTCGGAAACACCATATATTTT
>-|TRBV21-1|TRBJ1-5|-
CASSKLARGQAQPQHF
TGTGCCAGCAGCAAGCTCGCAAGGGGGCAGGCTCAGCCCCAGCATTTT
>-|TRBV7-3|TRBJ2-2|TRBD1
CASSLSPTGDTGELFF
TGTGCCAGCAGCTTAAGCCCCACAGGGGACACCGGGGAGCTGTTTTTT
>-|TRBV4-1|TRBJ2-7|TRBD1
CASSQAHRGAYEQYF
TGCGCCAGCAGCCAAGCCCACAGGGGAGCGTACGAGCAGTACTTC
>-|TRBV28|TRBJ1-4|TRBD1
CASSLSRDRGGFATNEKLFF
TGTGCCAGCTCCCTCTCTCGGGACAGGGGGGGATTTGCAACTAATGAAAAACTGTTTTTT
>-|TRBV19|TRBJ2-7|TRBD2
CASTPQPTSGAYEQYF
TGTGCCAGTACCCCACAACCGACTAGCGGGGCGTACGAGCAGTACTTC
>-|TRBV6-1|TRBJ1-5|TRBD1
CASRGQSNQPQHF
TGTGCCAGCAGGGGACAGAGCAATCAGCCCCAGCATTTT
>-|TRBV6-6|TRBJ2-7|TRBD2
CASRVDSGSYEQYF
TGTGCCAGCAGGGTTGATAGCGGGAGCTACGAGCAGTACTTC
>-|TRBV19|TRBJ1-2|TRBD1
CASSIGDRRSGYTF
TGTGCCAGTAGTATTGGGGACAGGAGAAGTGGCTACACCTTC
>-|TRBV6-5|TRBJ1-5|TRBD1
CASSGDSYSNQPQHF
TGTGCCAGCAGTGGGGACAGCTATAGCAATCAGCCCCAGCATTTT
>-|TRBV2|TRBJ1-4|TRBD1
CASSARDSLATNEKLFF
TGTGCCAGCAGTGCCCGGGACAGCCTTGCAACTAATGAAAAACTGTTTTTT
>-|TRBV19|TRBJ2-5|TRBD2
CASSLAGGRETQYF
TGTGCCAGTAGTCTAGCGGGGGGAAGAGAGACCCAGTACTTC
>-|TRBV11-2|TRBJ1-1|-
CASSVGPEAFF
TGTGCCAGCAGCGTCGGTCCCGAAGCTTTCTTT
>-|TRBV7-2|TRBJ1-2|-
CASSLGGALYGYTF
TGTGCCAGCAGCTTAGGGGGAGCCCTCTATGGCTACACCTTC
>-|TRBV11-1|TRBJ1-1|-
CASSSQLATEAFF
TGTGCCAGCAGCTCGCAACTTGCGACTGAAGCTTTCTTT
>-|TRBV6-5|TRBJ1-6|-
CASSLSPYSPLHF
TGTGCCAGCAGTCTAAGCCCCTACTCACCCCTCCACTTT
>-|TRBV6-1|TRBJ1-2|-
CASRMDRNYGYTF
TGTGCCAGCAGGATGGACAGAAACTATGGCTACACCTTC
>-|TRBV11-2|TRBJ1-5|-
CASSFQVNQPQHF
TGTGCCAGCAGCTTTCAGGTCAATCAGCCCCAGCATTTT
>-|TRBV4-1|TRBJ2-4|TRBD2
CASSHTYSGSRNIQYF
TGCGCCAGCAGCCACACTTATAGCGGGAGTAGGAACATTCAGTACTTC
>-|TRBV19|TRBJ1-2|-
CASSIGGSALRGYTF
TGTGCCAGTAGTATCGGAGGGTCAGCGCTCCGGGGCTACACCTTC
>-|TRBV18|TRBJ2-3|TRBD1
CASSPGQGPDTQYF
TGTGCCAGCTCACCCGGACAGGGGCCAGATACGCAGTATTTT
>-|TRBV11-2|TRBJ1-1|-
CASSPLRVGDTEAFF
TGTGCCAGCAGCCCCTTGAGGGTTGGGGACACTGAAGCTTTCTTT
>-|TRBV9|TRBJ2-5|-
CASSVDDLRATQYF
TGTGCCAGCAGCGTAGACGATCTCAGGGCGACCCAGTACTTC
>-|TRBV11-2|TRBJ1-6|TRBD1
CASSLVLGTGNSPLHF
TGTGCCAGCAGCTTAGTGCTAGGGACAGGGAATTCACCCCTCCACTTT
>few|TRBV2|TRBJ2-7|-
CASILEKGGSYEQYF
TGTGCCAGCATACTCGAGAAGGGAGGCTCCTACGAGCAGTACTTC
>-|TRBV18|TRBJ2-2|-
CASSPFGEGVTGELFF
TGTGCCAGCTCACCATTTGGGGAAGGGGTCACCGGGGAGCTGTTTTTT
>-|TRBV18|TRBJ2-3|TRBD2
CASSPTSGSTDTQYF
TGTGCCAGCTCACCGACTAGCGGGAGCACAGATACGCAGTATTTT
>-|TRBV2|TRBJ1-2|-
CASSAGTLYGYTF
TGTGCCAGCAGCGCCGGGACATTATATGGCTACACCTTC
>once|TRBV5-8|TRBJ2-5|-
CASSLALVQETQYF
TGTGCCAGCAGCTTGGCCCTAGTACAAGAGACCCAGTACTTC
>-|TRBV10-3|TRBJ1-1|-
CAISGTAEAFF
TGTGCCATCAGTGGGACAGCTGAAGCTTTCTTT
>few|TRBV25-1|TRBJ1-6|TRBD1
CASRRTGQNSPLHF
TGTGCCAGCAGGAGGACGGGACAGAATTCACCCCTCCACTTT
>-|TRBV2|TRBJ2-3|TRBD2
CASSGVGGRTDTQYF
TGTGCCAGCAGCGGGGTGGGAGGGAGAACAGATACGCAGTATTTT
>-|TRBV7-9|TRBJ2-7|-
CASSLPLLEQYF
TGTGCCAGCAGCCTGCCCCTTCTAGAGCAGTACTTC
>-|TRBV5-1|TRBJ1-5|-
CASSSSPNQPQHF
TGCGCCAGCAGCTCATCCCCCAATCAGCCCCAGCATTTT